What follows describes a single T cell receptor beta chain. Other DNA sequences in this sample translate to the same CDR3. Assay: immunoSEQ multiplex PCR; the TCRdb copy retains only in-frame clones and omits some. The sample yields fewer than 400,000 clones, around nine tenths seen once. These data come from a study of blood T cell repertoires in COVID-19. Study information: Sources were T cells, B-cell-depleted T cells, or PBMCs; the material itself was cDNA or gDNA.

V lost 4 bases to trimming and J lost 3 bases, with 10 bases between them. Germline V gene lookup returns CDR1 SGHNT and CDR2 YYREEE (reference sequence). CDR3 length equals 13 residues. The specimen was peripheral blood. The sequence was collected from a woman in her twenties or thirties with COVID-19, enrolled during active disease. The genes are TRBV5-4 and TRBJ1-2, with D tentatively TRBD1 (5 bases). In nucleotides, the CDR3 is TGTGCCAGCAGCCGCGGGGGGGACTATGGCTACACCTTC. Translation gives CASSRGGDYGYTF. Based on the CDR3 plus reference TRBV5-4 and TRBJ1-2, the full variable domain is ETGVTQSPTHLIKTRGQQVTLRCSSQSGHNTVSWYQQALGQGPQFIFQYYREEENGRGNFPPRFSGLQFPNYSSELNVNALELDDSALYLCASSRGGDYGYTFGSGTRLTVV.